The clone carrying this T cell receptor beta chain has only one observation. These donors were members of the roughly 120-subject validation cohort, a group separate from the approximately 680-subject first cohort. The CDR3 sequence is 14 residues long. V was shortened by 1 base and J by 4 bases, with 8 bases between the two germline ends. Germline V CDR1 and CDR2: MGHRA, YSYEKL. This specimen comes from a study of cytomegalovirus exposure and HLA in healthy donors. About the study: Later analysis reported that the 110 or so validation repertoires shared the platform of the approximately 690 first-cohort repertoires.

Sequencing used immunoSEQ multiplex PCR; TCRdb keeps in-frame clones, though not all of them. The sample includes over 55,000 clones, 96% of them seen just once. J is TRBJ1-5 and V is TRBV4-1; the D is unclear. Sequenced sample: PBMCs. This TCR was sampled from a man aged 18 to 29 in good health and CMV-seronegative. The CDR3 protein is CASSQGERNQPQHF. CDR3 sequence (DNA): TGCGCCAGCAGCCAAGGCGAGAGAAATCAGCCCCAGCATTTT.